This TCR beta chain originates from a study of blood T cells in healthy people across ages. Study overall: About one barcoded TCR beta cDNA was captured per two T cells.

The V and J ends lost 2 bases and 8 bases, in that order; junction bases with no gene match: 12. Germline assignment: CDR1 SGHRS and CDR2 YFSETQ. CDR3 length: 16 residues. This clonotype was found a few times. Healthy Caucasian individuals from Russia aged 6 to 90 served as donors. It was with a sample-barcoded 5' primer and a J-beta primer mix that a second PCR of roughly 6 to 12 cycles was run. MiXCR was run by TCRdb on the 5' RACE reads, yielding one entry per CDR3 protein. The sample gives 600,000 to 800,000 distinct CDR3 sequences, about 50% of which show up once; about 13% is in the top ten. Sequencing was done on a sample of blood. The V and J genes are TRBV5-1 and TRBJ2-1, with TRBD2 identical over 8 bases. This receptor was taken from a woman older than 75 in good health. The DNA of the CDR3 is TGCGCCAGCAGCTTCGGGAGCGGGAGATCCGACCATGAGCAGTTCTTC. Protein sequence: CASSFGSGRSDHEQFF.